The text below deals with one TCR beta chain. Assay used: immunoSEQ multiplex PCR; TCRdb lists only in-frame clones, some missing. This table has some 76,000 clones, approximately 94% appearing once. This entry is derived from a study of technical replicates of blood from several donors. The sequencing sample was made of T cells isolated from PBMCs. The sequence came from a human donor in good health.

The CDR3 DNA reads TGTGCCAGCAGCCCCCGGACAGGACGCCAAGAGACCCAGTACTTC. Translation gives CASSPRTGRQETQYF. The rearrangement joins TRBV7-3 to TRBJ2-5; 7 bases fit TRBD1. Per the germline V gene, CDR1 is SGHTA and CDR2 is FQGTGA. The CDR3 totals 15 residues. J was trimmed by 1 base and V by 5 bases; bases with no gene match: 7.